The 19 T cell receptor beta chains below were found in one sample sequenced in a study of siplizumab effects on memory and regulatory T cells. TCRdb's table, derived via immunoSEQ multiplex PCR, lists solely in-frame clones and lacks some. The sample carries approximately 100,000 clones, about 94% recorded once. Material for sequencing was non-Treg CD4+ T cells sorted from blood. Receptor source: a human donor in good health.

The chain has TRBV5-5 and TRBJ1-6; D gene unclear. The ends were cut back, 0 bases at V and 6 bases at J, with 13 bases in the middle. This CDR3 spans 16 amino acids. Germline V gene data show CDR1 as SGHKS and CDR2 as YYEKEE (reference sequence). DNA of the CDR3: TGTGCCAGCAGCTTGGCCTCCCAAAGGGTTAATTCACCCCTCCACTTT. Translated, it gives CASSLASQRVNSPLHF.

A remark on this clone: This CDR3 is missing its conserved last phenylalanine or tryptophan, likely due to a read error. The gene calls are TRBV27 and TRBJ1-2, with 11 bases that match TRBD1. The trim removed 2 bases at V and 8 bases at J, leaving 4 bases unmatched. Germline V gives CDR1 MNHEY, CDR2 SMNVEV (reference sequence). The CDR3 runs 14 residues. The CDR3 loop is CASSLVGQGAGYTL. In DNA, the CDR3 is TGTGCCAGCAGTTTAGTCGGACAGGGGGCGGGCTACACCCTC.

The rearrangement joins TRBV7-3 to TRBJ2-2; D is perhaps TRBD1 (6 bases). The CDR3 spans 15 residues. The ends were cut back, 4 bases at V and 4 bases at J, with 13 bases in the middle. Germline CDR1 SGHTA, CDR2 FQGTGA. CDR3 loop: CASSSLAGATGELFF. DNA for the CDR3: TGTGCCAGCAGCTCCCTCGCAGGGGCCACCGGGGAGCTGTTTTTT.

The chain couples TRBV12-5 to TRBJ1-1; 7 bases are shared with TRBD1. Germline V lookup: CDR1 LGHNT, CDR2 FRNRAP. This CDR3 has 14 amino acids. Trimming took 1 base from V and 2 from J; bases not matched to a gene: 1. The CDR3 protein is CASGLGQGNTEAFF. DNA for the CDR3: TGTGCTAGTGGTTTGGGACAGGGAAACACTGAAGCTTTCTTT.

The rearrangement joins TRBV6-4 to TRBJ2-7; tentative D call: TRBD1 (6 bases). Germline loops: CDR1 MRHNA, CDR2 SNTAGT. The CDR3 totals 13 residues. V shed 8 bases and J shed 0 bases, with 11 bases lying between them. For the CDR3, the DNA is TGTGCCAGCGGAGGACAGAGCTCCTACGAGCAGTACTTC. Its protein product is CASGGQSSYEQYF.

V usage is TRBV10-3 and J usage is TRBJ2-1, with TRBD2 as a possible D gene (6 bases). CDR1 is ENHRY and CDR2 is SYGVKD in the germline V gene. The CDR3 totals 15 residues. Trimming shortened V by 4 bases and J by 3 bases, and 13 bases separated the two germline ends. The CDR3, as DNA: TGTGCCATCAGTGTTGGTAGCGGAGGCTACAATGAGCAGTTCTTC. It codes for CAISVGSGGYNEQFF.

The chain links TRBV6-5 to TRBJ2-3, with a weak D call TRBD2 (5 bases). Trimming cost V 0 bases and J 1 base, with 5 bases left between them. Germline V lookup: CDR1 MNHEY, CDR2 SVGAGI. The CDR3 has 14 amino acids. CDR3 loop: CASSYSGGTDTQYF. CDR3 bases: TGTGCCAGCAGTTACTCCGGGGGCACAGATACGCAGTATTTT.

This sequence joins TRBV7-9 and TRBJ2-7; 7 positions match TRBD2. The CDR3 has 14 residues. The germline gives CDR1 SEHNR, CDR2 FQNEAQ (reference sequence). After removal of 7 bases from V and 1 base from J, the junction contained 7 bases not matched to a gene. The CDR3: CASTSAGVSYEQYF. CDR3 in DNA: TGTGCCAGCACCTCCGCGGGGGTATCCTACGAGCAGTACTTC.

The chain has TRBV2 and TRBJ2-5; 9 bases line up with TRBD1. J gave up 3 bases and V 4 bases, and 3 bases lay outside the gene matches. The CDR3 has 14 amino acids. Germline lookup yields CDR1 SNHLY and CDR2 FYNNEI. The CDR3 DNA follows: TGTGCCAGCAGTGTCGACAGGGGGAAAGAGACCCAGTACTTC. Its protein product is CASSVDRGKETQYF.

The V call is TRBV18, the J call TRBJ1-6, with TRBD1 as a possible D gene (6 bases). The germline CDR1 and CDR2 sequences are KGHSH and LQKENI. V lost 6 bases and J 4 bases, leaving 10 bases between the germline ends. The CDR3 runs 14 residues. CDR3 bases: TGTGCCAGCTCTCAACAGGGTTATAATTCACCCCTCCACTTT. It yields the protein CASSQQGYNSPLHF. Drawing the rest from reference TRBV18 and TRBJ1-6, the complete variable domain is NAGVMQNPRHLVRRRGQEARLRCSPMKGHSHVYWYRQLPEEGLKFMVYLQKENIIDESGMPKERFSAEFPKEGPSILRIQQVVRGDSAAYFCASSQQGYNSPLHFGNGTRLTVT.

The chain uses TRBV2 and TRBJ2-3; a possible D gene is TRBD1 (6 bases). The V end was cut by 8 bases, the J end by 1 base, with 13 bases between. Germline V CDR1 and CDR2: SNHLY, FYNNEI. This CDR3 region has 14 residues. Here the CDR3 DNA reads TGTGCCAGCCTCCAGGGGTTTGGCACAGATACGCAGTATTTT. The encoded protein is CASLQGFGTDTQYF.

V and J are TRBV5-4 and TRBJ2-7; 8 bases match TRBD2. The CDR3 sequence is 13 residues long. The V gene's germline CDR1 is SGHNT and CDR2 YYREEE (reference sequence). V gave up 4 bases and J gave up 6 bases; unmatched junction bases: 6. Here the CDR3 DNA reads TGTGCCAGCAGCCCGGGGGGGCAAAGCGAGCAGTACTTC. Residues: CASSPGGQSEQYF.

The chain couples TRBV4-1 to TRBJ2-3; TRBD2 matches 15 bases. From germline, CDR1 is MGHRA and CDR2 YSYEKL. The trim removed 4 bases at V and 3 bases at J, leaving 11 bases unmatched. CDR3 size: 19 residues. CDR3 residues: CASSLRTSGGAGVTDTQYF. The CDR3 DNA reads TGCGCCAGCAGCCTAAGGACTAGCGGGGGGGCCGGTGTAACAGATACGCAGTATTTT.

This chain links TRBV29-1 with TRBJ2-6; 8 bases agree with TRBD2. CDR3 size: 13 residues. Germline loops: CDR1 SQVTM, CDR2 ANQGSEA. The ends lost 5 bases at V and 3 bases at J; junction bases unmatched: 0. The CDR3 region has the DNA TGCAGCGTTAGCGGGAGTGGGGCCAACGTCCTGACTTTC. Translated: CSVSGSGANVLTF.

The rearrangement links TRBV5-6 to TRBJ1-4; a weak D match, TRBD1 (5 bases). This CDR3 spans 14 amino acids. Trimming left V 7 bases short and J 6 bases short, with 16 bases between. Germline V lookup: CDR1 SGHDT, CDR2 YYEEEE. Written as DNA, the CDR3 is TGTGCCAGCGGGGGAGGGCTAGGCGATGAAAAACTGTTTTTT. Amino acid sequence: CASGGGLGDEKLFF.

This chain uses TRBV7-2 with TRBJ2-3, with D perhaps TRBD1 or TRBD2 (5 bases each). V was cut by 1 base and J by 4 bases, with 21 bases left in between. The CDR3 loop spans 18 amino acids. Germline CDR1 is SGHTA and CDR2 is FQGNSA. The CDR3, as DNA: TGTGCCAGCAGCTTAGACGGTAATCGGCCCCCGGGGCCAGATACGCAGTATTTT. The encoded protein is CASSLDGNRPPGPDTQYF.

The chain carries TRBV9 and TRBJ2-2; 9 nucleotides align to TRBD2. Germline lookup yields CDR1 SGDLS and CDR2 YYNGEE. This CDR3 spans 16 amino acids. V shed 0 bases and J 7 bases; nucleotides not matched to a gene: 7. The CDR3 reads CASSVAGGGAHGELFF. CDR3 in DNA: TGTGCCAGCAGCGTAGCTGGCGGGGGGGCCCACGGGGAGCTGTTTTTT.

The gene calls are TRBV9 and TRBJ2-2; 8 bases are shared with TRBD1. CDR1 and CDR2 (germline): SGDLS, YYNGEE. This CDR3 comprises 16 residues. The V segment lost 0 bases and the J segment 1 base; nucleotides outside the gene matches: 2. CDR3 sequence reads: CASSVVGTGNTGELFF. For the CDR3, the DNA is TGTGCCAGCAGCGTAGTTGGGACAGGGAACACCGGGGAGCTGTTTTTT.

This clone was detected once. The rearrangement links TRBV19 to TRBJ2-7; D call uncertain. Germline-derived CDR1 and CDR2 are LNHDA and SQIVND (reference sequence). The CDR3 has 11 amino acids. With 3 bases removed from V and 4 bases from J, the gap between germline ends came to 4 bases. CDR3 bases: TGTGCCAGTAGTATCGGGTACGAGCAGTACTTC. Protein: CASSIGYEQYF.